A single sample gave rise to the 8 T cell receptor beta chains below, sequenced in a study of regulatory T cells. Primers: 52 TRBV forward and 13 TRBJ reverse. The table came from immunoSEQ multiplex PCR; TCRdb's copy has only in-frame clones and leaves some out. The top ten clones hold roughly 32% of a sample with about 18,000 clones, 92% of them seen once. Sequencing was done on a sample of CD8+ T cells sorted from blood. Source of these receptors: a person aged 18-30 years with CD3G deficiency.

This clone was picked up a small number of times. The V call is TRBV6-1, the J call TRBJ2-7; 9 bases map to TRBD2. The V gene end was trimmed by 8 bases and the J gene end by 2 bases; junction bases not matched to a gene: 7. The CDR3 covers 14 residues. The germline V gene encodes CDR1 MNHNS and CDR2 SASEGT. This CDR3 is CASATSGLPYEQYF. Here the CDR3 DNA reads TGTGCCAGCGCAACTAGCGGGCTCCCCTACGAGCAGTACTTC.

This sequence joins TRBV7-8 and TRBJ2-1; TRBD2 aligns across 10 bases. The V gene end was trimmed by 3 bases and the J gene end by 7 bases; junction bases not matched to a gene: 3. This CDR3 comprises 14 residues. CDR1 and CDR2 (germline): SGHVS, FQNEAQ. Here the CDR3 reads CASSFGLAANEQFF. The CDR3 DNA reads as TGTGCCAGCAGCTTTGGACTAGCGGCTAATGAGCAGTTCTTC.

This clone was counted once. The chain combines TRBV6-1 with TRBJ2-7, with 7 bases identical to TRBD1. Looked up from germline, CDR1 is MNHNS and CDR2 is SASEGT. Trimming removed 6 bases from V and 3 bases from J; junction bases left unmatched: 5. The length of the CDR3 is 13 residues. The DNA of the CDR3 is TGTGCCAGCAGCCCTGGGACAGACTACGAGCAGTACTTC. Protein sequence: CASSPGTDYEQYF.

J is TRBJ1-5 and V is TRBV4-3, with D possibly TRBD1 on 5 matching bases. Germline CDR1 is LGHNA and CDR2 is YSLEER. The V and J ends lost 8 bases and 5 bases respectively, with 13 bases between them. The CDR3 sequence is 13 residues long. The CDR3 here is CASSQVGDQPQHF. For the CDR3, the DNA is TGCGCCAGCTCTCAAGTGGGGGATCAGCCCCAGCATTTT.

V gene TRBV7-8 combines with J gene TRBJ2-7; no reliable D call. There are 14 residues in the CDR3. Germline V CDR1 and CDR2: SGHVS, FQNEAQ. V lost 1 base and J lost 6, with 13 bases in between. The DNA of the CDR3 is TGTGCCAGCAGCTTAGATTACCCCCAGTCCGAGCAGTACTTC. Translation: CASSLDYPQSEQYF.

About this clone: Other DNA sequences in this sample translate to the same CDR3. The V call is TRBV6-4, the J call TRBJ2-3; weak D call: TRBD2 (5 bases). Germline V gives CDR1 MRHNA, CDR2 SNTAGT. V was cut by 2 bases and J by 0 bases, with 27 bases left in between. The CDR3 has 21 residues. The CDR3 region has the DNA TGTGCCAGCAGTGACGTGAGGACTTCCCTGACTCCCAAATTAAGCACAGATACGCAGTATTTT. This codes for CASSDVRTSLTPKLSTDTQYF.

The chain has TRBV7-2 and TRBJ2-1, with 8 bases lining up with TRBD2. This CDR3 contains 16 residues. Germline V gene data show CDR1 as SGHTA and CDR2 as FQGNSA. V lost 4 bases to trimming and J lost 6 bases; unmatched junction nucleotides: 11. The CDR3 here is CASSSVGGGSPNEQFF. The CDR3 DNA sequence: TGTGCCAGCAGCTCAGTCGGCGGGGGGTCCCCCAATGAGCAGTTCTTC.

The rearrangement uses TRBV7-4 and TRBJ1-5; D may be TRBD1 (5 bases). The CDR3 contains 13 residues. Per the germline V gene, CDR1 is SGHVT and CDR2 is SQSDAQ. Trimming pared 8 bases from V and 4 bases from J, leaving 12 bases between. CDR3 amino acids: CASQTGANQPQHF. The CDR3 DNA reads as TGTGCCAGCCAAACAGGAGCTAATCAGCCCCAGCATTTT.